These 8 T cell receptor beta chains share one sample of origin, sequenced in a study of T cells after yellow fever vaccination. TCRdb used MiXCR to reprocess the 5' RACE reads, holding one entry per CDR3 protein. The data hold about 25,000 distinct CDR3 sequences, with 5.5% observed a single time. Here the sequenced sample was PBMCs, either bulk or a sorted T-cell subset (CD4+, CD8+, memory, or dextramer-sorted; not recorded which), taken 15 days after the yellow fever booster vaccination. These receptors came from a man between 25 and 39 years old who received the YFV17D yellow fever vaccine.

This clonotype came up many times. The J gene is TRBJ1-1, the V gene TRBV7-6; 9 nucleotides align to TRBD1. This CDR3 has 14 residues. Losses at the gene ends were 6 bases for V and 5 bases for J; bases not matched to a gene: 7. CDR1 is SGHVS, CDR2 FNYEAQ, per germline. CDR3 bases: TGTGCCAGCAGTTCCACAGGGGGCTGGACTGAAGCTTTCTTT. This sequence encodes CASSSTGGWTEAFF.

This clonotype has ten or more counts. The V gene is TRBV18, the J gene TRBJ2-2; no clear D. V was pared by 2 bases and J by 4 bases, with 5 bases between. The germline V gene encodes CDR1 KGHSH and CDR2 LQKENI. CDR3 size: 13 residues. CDR3 region: CASSPSVTGELFF. CDR3 sequence (DNA): TGTGCCAGCTCACCATCCGTCACCGGGGAGCTGTTTTTT.

The sample holds a few counts of this clonotype. This chain connects TRBV7-9 to TRBJ2-1, with D possibly matching TRBD1 (6 bases). CDR1 is SEHNR, CDR2 FQNEAQ, per germline (reference sequence). The CDR3 has 15 residues. Trimming removed 3 bases from V and 4 bases from J, with 13 bases in between. The DNA for the CDR3 is TGTGCCAGCAGCTTGGTGACAGGTTATTACAATGAGCAGTTCTTC. This gives the protein CASSLVTGYYNEQFF.

This clonotype was detected many times. The chain uses TRBV19 and TRBJ2-5, with D unclear. The CDR3 covers 14 residues. Trimming took off 4 bases at V and 1 base at J, with 10 bases between the two ends. Looked up from germline, CDR1 is LNHDA and CDR2 is SQIVND (reference sequence). The CDR3 nucleotides are TGTGCCAGTAGTAAGGCAATTTCCCAAGAGACCCAGTACTTC. Residues: CASSKAISQETQYF.

This clonotype was seen ten or more times. The gene calls are TRBV6-1 and TRBJ2-7; 7 bases agree with TRBD1. After removal of 5 bases from V and 2 bases from J, the junction contained 6 bases not matched to a gene. This CDR3 has 14 amino acids. The germline V gene has CDR1 MNHNS and CDR2 SASEGT. The CDR3 nucleotides read TGTGCCAGCAGTCCGACGACAGGGCCCTACGAGCAGTACTTC. Translation gives CASSPTTGPYEQYF.

This clonotype occurred many times. V and J are TRBV5-1 and TRBJ2-5, with 9 bases lining up with TRBD2. The CDR3 spans 15 residues. The J segment lost 2 bases and the V segment lost 5 bases, leaving 7 bases of the junction unmatched. Germline V lookup: CDR1 SGHRS, CDR2 YFSETQ. The CDR3 nucleotides read TGCGCCAGCAGTCCGGGACTAGCAGTACAAGAGACCCAGTACTTC. Translated: CASSPGLAVQETQYF.

This clonotype was found many times. The J gene is TRBJ2-7, the V gene TRBV29-1; maybe TRBD1 (6 bases). CDR3 length equals 14 residues. Germline lookup yields CDR1 SQVTM and CDR2 ANQGSEA. Trimming shortened V by 3 bases and J by 3 bases, and 15 bases separated the two germline ends. Here the CDR3 DNA reads TGCAGCGTTGAGGGCAGGGGTGGGAACTACGAGCAGTACTTC. Translation: CSVEGRGGNYEQYF.

This clonotype was detected ten times or more. The V gene is TRBV6-6, the J gene TRBJ2-5; D call uncertain. The CDR3 runs to 12 residues. The V end lost 7 bases, the J end lost 5 bases, and 11 bases lay between the germline ends. Germline CDR1 and CDR2: MNHNY and SVGAGI (reference sequence). For the CDR3, the DNA is TGTGCCAGCACCCAAACGTCGGAGACCCAGTACTTC. This gives the protein CASTQTSETQYF.